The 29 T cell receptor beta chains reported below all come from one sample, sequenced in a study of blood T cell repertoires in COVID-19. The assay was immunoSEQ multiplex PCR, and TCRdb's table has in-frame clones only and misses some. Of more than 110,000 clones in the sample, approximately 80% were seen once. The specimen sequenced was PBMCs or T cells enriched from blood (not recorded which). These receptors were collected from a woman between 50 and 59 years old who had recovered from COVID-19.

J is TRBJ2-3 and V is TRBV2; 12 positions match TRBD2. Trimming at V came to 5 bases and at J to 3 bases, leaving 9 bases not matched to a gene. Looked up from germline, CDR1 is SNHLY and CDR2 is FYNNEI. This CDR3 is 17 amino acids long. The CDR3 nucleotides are TGTGCCAGCAGTACCCCACTAGCGGGGGGCCCTACAGATACGCAGTATTTT. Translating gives CASSTPLAGGPTDTQYF.

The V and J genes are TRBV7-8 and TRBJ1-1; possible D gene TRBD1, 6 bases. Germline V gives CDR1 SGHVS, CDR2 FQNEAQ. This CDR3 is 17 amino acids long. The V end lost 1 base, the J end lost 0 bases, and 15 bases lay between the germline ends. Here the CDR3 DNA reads TGTGCCAGCAGCTTAGGGGGGGCGCGGGGGATGAACACTGAAGCTTTCTTT. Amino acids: CASSLGGARGMNTEAFF. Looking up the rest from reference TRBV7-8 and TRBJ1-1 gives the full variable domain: GAGVSQSPRYKVAKRGQDVALRCDPISGHVSLFWYQQALGQGPEFLTYFQNEAQLDKSGLPSDRFFAERPEGSVSTLKIQRTQQEDSAVYLCASSLGGARGMNTEAFFGQGTRLTVV.

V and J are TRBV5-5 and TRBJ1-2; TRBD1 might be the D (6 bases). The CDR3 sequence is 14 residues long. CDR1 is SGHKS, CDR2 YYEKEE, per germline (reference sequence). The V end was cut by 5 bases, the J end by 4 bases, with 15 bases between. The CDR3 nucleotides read TGTGCCAGCAGGCACCGGGACACGGCCTATGGCTACACCTTC. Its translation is CASRHRDTAYGYTF.

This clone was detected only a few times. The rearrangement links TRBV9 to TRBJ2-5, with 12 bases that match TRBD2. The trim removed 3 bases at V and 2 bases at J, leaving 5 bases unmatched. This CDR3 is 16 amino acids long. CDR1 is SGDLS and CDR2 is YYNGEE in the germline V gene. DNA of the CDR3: TGTGCCAGCAGCGCCTCACTAGCGGGGGGACAAGAGACCCAGTACTTC. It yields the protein CASSASLAGGQETQYF.

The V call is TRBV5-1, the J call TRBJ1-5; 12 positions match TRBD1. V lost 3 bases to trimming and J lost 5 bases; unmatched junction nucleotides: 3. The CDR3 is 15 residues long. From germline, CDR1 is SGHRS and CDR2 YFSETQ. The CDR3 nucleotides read TGCGCCAGCAGCTGGGGGACAGGGGGCTATCAGCCCCAGCATTTT. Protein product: CASSWGTGGYQPQHF.

CDR3 in DNA: TGTGCCAGCTCACCTGGACAGGGAGGCAATCAGCCCCAGCATTTT. It translates to CASSPGQGGNQPQHF. This chain connects TRBV18 to TRBJ1-5; 8 bases line up with TRBD1. The germline V gene has CDR1 KGHSH and CDR2 LQKENI. Trimming at V came to 3 bases and at J to 2 bases, leaving 3 bases not matched to a gene. The CDR3 has 15 residues.

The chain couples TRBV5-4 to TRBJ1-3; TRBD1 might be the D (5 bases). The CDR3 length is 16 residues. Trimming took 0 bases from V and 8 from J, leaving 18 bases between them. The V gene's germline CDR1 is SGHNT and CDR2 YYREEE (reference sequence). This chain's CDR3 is CASSLGGGSSPDTIYF. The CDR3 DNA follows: TGTGCCAGCAGCTTGGGTGGGGGGTCCTCACCAGACACCATATATTTT.

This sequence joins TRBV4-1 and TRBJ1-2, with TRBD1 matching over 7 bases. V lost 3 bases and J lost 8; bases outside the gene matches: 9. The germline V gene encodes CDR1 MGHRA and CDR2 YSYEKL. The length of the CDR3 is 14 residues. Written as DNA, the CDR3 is TGCGCCAGCAGCCAGGGATCCCAGGGGGGAGGCTACACCTTC. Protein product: CASSQGSQGGGYTF.

The CDR3: CAIEGGTLSYTF. The CDR3 nucleotides read TGTGCCATCGAGGGAGGGACCTTGAGCTACACCTTC. The V gene is TRBV28, the J gene TRBJ1-2; D perhaps matches TRBD1 (5 bases). V was pared by 10 bases and J by 9 bases, with 18 bases between. CDR3 length: 12 residues. Germline CDR1 is MDHEN and CDR2 is SYDVKM.

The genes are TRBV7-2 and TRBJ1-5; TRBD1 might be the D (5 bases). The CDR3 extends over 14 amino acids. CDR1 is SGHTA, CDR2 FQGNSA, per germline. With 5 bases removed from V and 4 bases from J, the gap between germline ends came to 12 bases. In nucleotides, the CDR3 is TGTGCCAGCAGCCACGGGCAGGGAAATCAGCCCCAGCATTTT. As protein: CASSHGQGNQPQHF. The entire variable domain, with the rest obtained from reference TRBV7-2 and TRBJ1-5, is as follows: GAGVSQSPSNKVTEKGKDVELRCDPISGHTALYWYRQSLGQGLEFLIYFQGNSAPDKSGLPSDRFSAERTGGSVSTLTIQRTQQEDSAVYLCASSHGQGNQPQHFGDGTRLSIL.

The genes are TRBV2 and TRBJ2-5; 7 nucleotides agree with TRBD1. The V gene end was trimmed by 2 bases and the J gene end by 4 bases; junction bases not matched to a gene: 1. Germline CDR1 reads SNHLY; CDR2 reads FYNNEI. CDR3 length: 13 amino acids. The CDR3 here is CASSEWDRETQYF. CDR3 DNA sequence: TGTGCCAGCAGTGAATGGGACAGAGAGACCCAGTACTTC.

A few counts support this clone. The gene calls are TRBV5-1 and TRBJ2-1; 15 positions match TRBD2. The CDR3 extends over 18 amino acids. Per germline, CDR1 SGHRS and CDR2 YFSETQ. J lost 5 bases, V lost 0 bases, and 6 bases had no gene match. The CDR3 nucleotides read TGCGCCAGCAGCTTGGTAAGGACTAGCGGGGGGGTAGACAATGAGCAGTTCTTC. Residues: CASSLVRTSGGVDNEQFF.

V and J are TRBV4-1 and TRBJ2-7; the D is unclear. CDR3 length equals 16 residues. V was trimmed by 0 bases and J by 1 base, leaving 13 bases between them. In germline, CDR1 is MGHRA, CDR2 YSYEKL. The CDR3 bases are TGCGCCAGCAGCCAAGATTCCACGGTTGTTTCCTACGAGCAGTACTTC. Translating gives CASSQDSTVVSYEQYF.

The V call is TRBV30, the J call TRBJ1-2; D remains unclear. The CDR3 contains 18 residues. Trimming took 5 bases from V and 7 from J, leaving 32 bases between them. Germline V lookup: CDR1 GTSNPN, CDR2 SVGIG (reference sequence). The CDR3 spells CAWRFRILAQSQRGGYTF. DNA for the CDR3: TGTGCCTGGCGCTTTAGGATTCTTGCCCAGTCTCAGCGTGGTGGCTACACCTTC. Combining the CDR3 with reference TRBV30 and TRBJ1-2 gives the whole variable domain SQTIHQWPATLVQPVGSPLSLECTVEGTSNPNLYWYRQAAGRGLQLLFYSVGIGQISSEVPQNLSASRPQDRQFILSSKKLLLSDSGFYLCAWRFRILAQSQRGGYTFGSGTRLTVV.

The CDR3 DNA sequence: TGTGCCAGCTCACCACCGCCGGCAGGTTACATGAACACTGAAGCTTTCTTT. Encoded protein: CASSPPPAGYMNTEAFF. The V call is TRBV18, the J call TRBJ1-1; D gene unclear. The germline V gene encodes CDR1 KGHSH and CDR2 LQKENI. Trimming shortened V by 0 bases and J by 0 bases, and 14 bases separated the two germline ends. The CDR3 has 17 residues.

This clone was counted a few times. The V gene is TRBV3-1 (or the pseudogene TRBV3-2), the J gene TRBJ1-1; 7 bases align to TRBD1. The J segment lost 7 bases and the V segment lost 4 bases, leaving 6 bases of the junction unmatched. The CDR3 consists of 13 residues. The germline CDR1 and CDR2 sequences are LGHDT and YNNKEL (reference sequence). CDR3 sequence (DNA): TGTGCCAGCAGCCGGACAAGGGACAGTGAAGCTTTCTTT. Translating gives CASSRTRDSEAFF.

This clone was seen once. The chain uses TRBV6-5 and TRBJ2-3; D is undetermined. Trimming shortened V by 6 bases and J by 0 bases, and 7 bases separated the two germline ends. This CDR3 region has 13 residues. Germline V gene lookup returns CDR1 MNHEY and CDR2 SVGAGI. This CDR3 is CASRGASTDTQYF. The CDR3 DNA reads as TGTGCCAGCAGGGGCGCTAGCACAGATACGCAGTATTTT.

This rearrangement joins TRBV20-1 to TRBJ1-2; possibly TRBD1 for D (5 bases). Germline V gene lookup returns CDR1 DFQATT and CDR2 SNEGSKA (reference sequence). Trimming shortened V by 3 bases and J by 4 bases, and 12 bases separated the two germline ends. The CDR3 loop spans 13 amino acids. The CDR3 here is CSASPGGSYGYTF. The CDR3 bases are TGCAGTGCTAGTCCCGGGGGAAGCTATGGCTACACCTTC.

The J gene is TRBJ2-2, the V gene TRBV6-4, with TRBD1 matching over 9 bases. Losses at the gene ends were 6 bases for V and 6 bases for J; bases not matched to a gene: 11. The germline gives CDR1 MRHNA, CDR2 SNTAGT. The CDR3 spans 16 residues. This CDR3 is CASRVTGTGKPGELFF. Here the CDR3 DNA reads TGTGCCAGCAGAGTGACGGGGACAGGGAAGCCCGGGGAGCTGTTTTTT.

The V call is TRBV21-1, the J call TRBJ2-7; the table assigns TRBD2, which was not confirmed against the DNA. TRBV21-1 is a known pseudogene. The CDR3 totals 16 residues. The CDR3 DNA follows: TGTGCCAGCAGCAACCAACTTTGGGGGGTTTGGGGCGAGCAGTACGTC. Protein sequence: CASSNQLWGVWGEQYV.

CDR3 protein: CATSDNEGAGTEAFF. The CDR3 nucleotides read TGTGCCACCAGTGATAACGAGGGGGCGGGCACTGAAGCTTTCTTT. The chain combines TRBV24-1 with TRBJ1-1; 7 nucleotides align to TRBD1. Trimming cost V 3 bases and J 4 bases; bases outside gene matches: 7. Germline CDR1 reads KGHDR; CDR2 reads SFDVKD. CDR3 size: 15 residues.

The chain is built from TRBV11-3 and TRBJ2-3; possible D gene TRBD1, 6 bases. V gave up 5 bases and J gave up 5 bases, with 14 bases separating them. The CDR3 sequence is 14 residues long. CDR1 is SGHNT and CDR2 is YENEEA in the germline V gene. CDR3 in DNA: TGTGCCAGCAGCCAGAGAACAGGGATAGATACGCAGTATTTT. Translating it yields CASSQRTGIDTQYF.

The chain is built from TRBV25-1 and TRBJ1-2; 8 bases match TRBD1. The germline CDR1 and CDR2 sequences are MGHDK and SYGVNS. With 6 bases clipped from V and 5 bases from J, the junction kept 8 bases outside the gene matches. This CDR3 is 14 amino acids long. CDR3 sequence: CASRETGAEYGYTF. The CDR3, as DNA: TGTGCCAGCAGGGAGACAGGGGCTGAGTATGGCTACACCTTC.

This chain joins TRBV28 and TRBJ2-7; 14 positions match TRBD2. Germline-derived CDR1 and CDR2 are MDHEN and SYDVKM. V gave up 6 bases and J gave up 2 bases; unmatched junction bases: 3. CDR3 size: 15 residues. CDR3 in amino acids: CASRGLAGGTYEQYF. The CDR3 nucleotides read TGTGCCAGCAGAGGACTAGCGGGGGGAACCTACGAGCAGTACTTC. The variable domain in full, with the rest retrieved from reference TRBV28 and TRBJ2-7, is DVKVTQSSRYLVKRTGEKVFLECVQDMDHENMFWYRQDPGLGLRLIYFSYDVKMKEKGDIPEGYSVSREKKERFSLILESASTNQTSMYLCASRGLAGGTYEQYFGPGTRLTVT.

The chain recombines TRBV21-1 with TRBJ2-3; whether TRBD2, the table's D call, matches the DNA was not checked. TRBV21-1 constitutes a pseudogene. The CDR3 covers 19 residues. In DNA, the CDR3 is TGTGCCAGCAGCAACTATGGAGCGGGGGGGACTGCTGGCACAGATACGCAGTATTTT. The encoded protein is CASSNYGAGGTAGTDTQYF.

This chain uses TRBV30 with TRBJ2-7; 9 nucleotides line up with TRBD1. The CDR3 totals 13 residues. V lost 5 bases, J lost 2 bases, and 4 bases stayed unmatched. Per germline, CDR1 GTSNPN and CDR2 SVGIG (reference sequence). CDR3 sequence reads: CAWARDRAYEQYF. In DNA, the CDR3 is TGTGCCTGGGCCAGGGACAGGGCCTACGAGCAGTACTTC.

The CDR3, as DNA: TGTGCCACGTACCGGGACTATAATTCACCCCTCCACTTT. This encodes CATYRDYNSPLHF. The rearrangement joins TRBV6-5 to TRBJ1-6; D gene ambiguous. CDR3 length: 13 residues. CDR1 is MNHEY, CDR2 SVGAGI, per germline. Trimming left V 10 bases short and J 3 bases short, with 10 bases between.

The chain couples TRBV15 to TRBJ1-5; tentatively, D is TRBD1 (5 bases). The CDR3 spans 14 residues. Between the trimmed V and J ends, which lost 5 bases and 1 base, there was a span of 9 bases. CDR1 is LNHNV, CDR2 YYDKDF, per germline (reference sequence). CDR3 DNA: TGTGCCACCAGCCCCGGGGGGAGCAATCAGCCCCAGCATTTT. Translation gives CATSPGGSNQPQHF.

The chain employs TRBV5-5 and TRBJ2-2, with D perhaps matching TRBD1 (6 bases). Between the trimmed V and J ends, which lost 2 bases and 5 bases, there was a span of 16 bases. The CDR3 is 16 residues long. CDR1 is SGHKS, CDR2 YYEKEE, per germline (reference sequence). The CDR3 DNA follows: TGTGCCAGCAGCTTTCGGCAGGGGAGCTTAACCGGGGAGCTGTTTTTT. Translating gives CASSFRQGSLTGELFF.